These 20 T cell receptor beta chains were sequenced from one sample in a study of shared clonotypes between healthy human individuals. The data were produced by immunoSEQ multiplex PCR, yet TCRdb's version contains in-frame clones alone and is incomplete. The sample lists about 510,000 clones, 79% seen once, with around 13% in the top ten. Input material: PBMCs. These receptors were collected from a woman in her thirties or forties in good health. Some clones in this sample may be carry-over from other donors' samples.

The chain couples TRBV11-2 to TRBJ2-7, with a tentative D call TRBD1 (6 bases). Germline loops: CDR1 SGHAT, CDR2 FQNNGV. CDR3 length: 13 amino acids. Trimming shortened V by 0 bases and J by 3 bases, and 6 bases separated the two germline ends. The CDR3: CASSLETGYEQYF. CDR3 DNA sequence: TGTGCCAGCAGCTTAGAGACAGGCTACGAGCAGTACTTC. The full variable domain, completed using reference TRBV11-2 and TRBJ2-7, is EAGVAQSPRYKIIEKRQSVAFWCNPISGHATLYWYQQILGQGPKLLIQFQNNGVVDDSQLPKDRFSAERLKGVDSTLKIQPAKLEDSAVYLCASSLETGYEQYFGPGTRLTVT.

This clone was seen more than once but under ten times. The rearrangement joins TRBV6-1 to TRBJ1-1, with TRBD1 as a possible D gene (5 bases). Deletions cut 6 bases from V and 2 bases from J, with 7 bases between. The V gene's germline CDR1 is MNHNS and CDR2 SASEGT. This CDR3 region has 12 residues. The CDR3 spells CASRGPNTEAFF. In nucleotides, the CDR3 is TGTGCCAGCAGGGGGCCTAACACTGAAGCTTTCTTT.

CDR3 loop: CASSPLGGANTEAFF. The CDR3 DNA is TGTGCCAGTAGTCCCTTGGGAGGGGCGAACACTGAAGCTTTCTTT. The chain uses TRBV19 and TRBJ1-1; possibly TRBD1 for D (5 bases). CDR3 length: 15 residues. V shed 5 bases and J shed 1 base, with 14 bases lying between them. CDR1 and CDR2 from the germline V gene are LNHDA and SQIVND (reference sequence).

The V gene is TRBV9, the J gene TRBJ2-5; D ambiguous. The CDR3 loop spans 14 amino acids. Per the germline V gene, CDR1 is SGDLS and CDR2 is YYNGEE. Trimming cost V 3 bases and J 0 bases, with 9 bases left between them. CDR3 region: CASSGKDNQETQYF. In DNA, the CDR3 is TGTGCCAGCAGCGGTAAAGACAACCAAGAGACCCAGTACTTC.

This CDR3 reads CASSPRSGNNAGQFF. In nucleotides, the CDR3 is TGTGCCAGCAGCCCCCGAAGCGGGAATAACGCGGGGCAGTTCTTC. This chain joins TRBV9 and TRBJ2-1, with 7 nucleotides matching TRBD2. This CDR3 comprises 15 residues. The germline gives CDR1 SGDLS, CDR2 YYNGEE. V was pared by 4 bases and J by 12 bases, with 16 bases of the junction left unmatched.

The chain carries TRBV28 and TRBJ2-7, with D perhaps matching TRBD2 (5 bases). V dropped 4 bases and J dropped 7 bases, with 17 bases sitting between them. Germline values: CDR1 MDHEN, CDR2 SYDVKM. The CDR3 length is 14 residues. Written as DNA, the CDR3 is TGTGCCAGCAGTTCCCCGAGCCGAGGGCTGGAGCAGTACTTC. Protein: CASSSPSRGLEQYF. The variable domain in full, with the rest retrieved from reference TRBV28 and TRBJ2-7, is DVKVTQSSRYLVKRTGEKVFLECVQDMDHENMFWYRQDPGLGLRLIYFSYDVKMKEKGDIPEGYSVSREKKERFSLILESASTNQTSMYLCASSSPSRGLEQYFGPGTRLTVT.

The rearrangement uses TRBV5-4 and TRBJ2-1, with TRBD2 as a possible D gene (6 bases). CDR3 length equals 14 residues. Germline V gives CDR1 SGHNT, CDR2 YYREEE (reference sequence). With 2 bases removed from V and 8 bases from J, the gap between germline ends came to 14 bases. The CDR3 loop is CASSFGGPVDEQFF. The CDR3 DNA is TGTGCCAGCAGCTTCGGAGGGCCGGTTGATGAGCAGTTCTTC.

The rearrangement links TRBV13 to TRBJ1-1; the match to TRBD1 covers 9 bases. There are 15 residues in the CDR3. V shed 4 bases, J shed 11 bases, and the junction held 14 bases outside the gene matches. Germline CDR1 reads PRHDT; CDR2 reads FYEKMQ (reference sequence). CDR3 sequence: CASSSTGTGRAWAFF. The DNA of the CDR3 is TGTGCCAGCAGCTCCACCGGGACAGGGCGCGCGTGGGCTTTCTTT.

The chain is built from TRBV11-2 and TRBJ2-1; the D gene is possibly TRBD1 (5 bases). The germline V and J ends were trimmed by 1 base and 7 bases, with 11 bases remaining between them. CDR1 and CDR2 from the germline V gene are SGHAT and FQNNGV. The CDR3 runs to 14 residues. The CDR3: CASSLGSRVNEQFF. The CDR3 nucleotides read TGTGCCAGCAGCTTAGGGTCCAGGGTAAATGAGCAGTTCTTC.

As DNA, the CDR3 is TGTGCCAGCAGCTCTAGGACAAACCTAGATACGCAGTATTTT. Translation gives CASSSRTNLDTQYF. The V call is TRBV11-1, the J call TRBJ2-3; possible D gene TRBD1, 5 bases. CDR1 is SGHAT, CDR2 FQDESV, per germline (reference sequence). The CDR3 sequence is 14 residues long. Between the trimmed V and J ends, which lost 4 bases and 5 bases, there was a span of 13 bases.

V usage is TRBV5-1 and J usage is TRBJ2-7; possibly TRBD2 for D (6 bases). Deletions cut 4 bases from V and 1 base from J, with 9 bases between. CDR1 SGHRS and CDR2 YFSETQ come from the germline V gene. This CDR3 contains 13 residues. In DNA, the CDR3 is TGCGCCAGCAGCGGGGGACTTTCCTACGAGCAGTACTTC. Translation gives CASSGGLSYEQYF.

The gene calls are TRBV6-5 and TRBJ2-5; D gene ambiguous. The CDR3 length is 12 residues. V was trimmed by 5 bases and J by 3 bases, leaving 7 bases between them. Germline loops: CDR1 MNHEY, CDR2 SVGAGI. Here the CDR3 reads CASSNREETQYF. The CDR3 DNA sequence: TGTGCCAGCAGTAACCGCGAAGAGACCCAGTACTTC.

This clone was counted only a few times. The V and J genes are TRBV5-4 and TRBJ2-6; possible D gene TRBD1, 6 bases. Trimming took off 0 bases at V and 0 bases at J, with 10 bases between the two ends. This CDR3 is 17 amino acids long. Germline loops: CDR1 SGHNT, CDR2 YYREEE (reference sequence). CDR3 loop: CASSLGYRASGANVLTF. The CDR3 DNA is TGTGCCAGCAGCTTGGGCTACAGGGCCTCTGGGGCCAACGTCCTGACTTTC.

J is TRBJ2-4 and V is TRBV19; D gene unclear. CDR3 length: 15 amino acids. Germline V CDR1 and CDR2: LNHDA, SQIVND (reference sequence). Trimming removed 3 bases from V and 0 bases from J, with 9 bases in between. DNA for the CDR3: TGTGCCAGTAGTATTCCCCAAGGAGCCAAAAACATTCAGTACTTC. Its translation: CASSIPQGAKNIQYF. The full variable domain, completed using reference TRBV19 and TRBJ2-4, is DGGITQSPKYLFRKEGQNVTLSCEQNLNHDAMYWYRQDPGQGLRLIYYSQIVNDFQKGDIAEGYSVSREKKESFPLTVTSAQKNPTAFYLCASSIPQGAKNIQYFGAGTRLSVL.

The chain is built from TRBV29-1 and TRBJ2-7; D is possibly TRBD2 (6 bases). Germline V gives CDR1 SQVTM, CDR2 ANQGSEA. Trimming pared 7 bases from V and 2 bases from J, leaving 15 bases between. The CDR3 runs to 13 residues. CDR3 coding DNA: TGCAGCGCGAAGGAGGGTCCCACCTACGAGCAGTACTTC. Protein sequence: CSAKEGPTYEQYF.

Turning to this clone: A far larger clone is off by one base, so a read error is likely. V usage is TRBV2 and J usage is TRBJ2-3; 9 bases map to TRBD1. There are 13 residues in the CDR3. V shed 6 bases, J shed 7 bases, and the junction held 5 bases outside the gene matches. Per the germline V gene, CDR1 is SNHLY and CDR2 is FYNNEI. The CDR3 here is CASSTGGTNTQYF. CDR3 coding DNA: TGTGCCAGCAGCACAGGGGGCACCAATACGCAGTATTTT.

This rearrangement joins TRBV11-2 to TRBJ2-2, with TRBD2 as a possible D gene (5 bases). This CDR3 has 15 residues. Germline V gene lookup returns CDR1 SGHAT and CDR2 FQNNGV. Trimming removed 6 bases from V and 2 bases from J, with 13 bases in between. Written as DNA, the CDR3 is TGTGCCAGCAGATTCACTAGAGGCAACACCGGGGAGCTGTTTTTT. Translation: CASRFTRGNTGELFF.

The table lists this clone with a count of one. V gene TRBV20-1 combines with J gene TRBJ1-1; tentative D call: TRBD1 (6 bases). Deletions cut 6 bases from V and 10 bases from J, with 15 bases between. Germline values: CDR1 DFQATT, CDR2 SNEGSKA (reference sequence). The CDR3 has 11 amino acids. The CDR3 sequence is CSAYTQGSAFF. CDR3 nucleotide sequence: TGCAGTGCCTATACACAGGGTTCAGCTTTCTTT.

The V and J genes are TRBV6-5 and TRBJ1-5; D is possibly TRBD1 (5 bases). The CDR3 has 15 residues. Trimming left V 2 bases short and J 1 base short, with 9 bases between. The germline gives CDR1 MNHEY, CDR2 SVGAGI. The CDR3 spells CASSYTGGSNQPQHF. The CDR3 DNA follows: TGTGCCAGCAGTTACACGGGGGGGAGCAATCAGCCCCAGCATTTT.

This clone was counted only a few times. The rearrangement joins TRBV28 to TRBJ1-5; D uncertain. The V and J ends lost 4 bases and 4 bases respectively, with 11 bases between them. CDR1 and CDR2 from the germline V gene are MDHEN and SYDVKM. This CDR3 spans 14 amino acids. CDR3 region: CASSYRQENQPQHF. The CDR3 DNA sequence: TGTGCCAGCAGTTATCGGCAGGAGAATCAGCCCCAGCATTTT.